The T cell receptor beta chain described here comes from a study of cytotoxic CD8 clonotypes in ibrutinib-treated CLL. The data were produced by immunoSEQ multiplex PCR, yet TCRdb's version contains in-frame clones alone and is incomplete. The sample includes over 100,000 clones, 55% to 75% of them seen just once. In this sample, this clone turned up a few times. The CDR3 covers 15 residues. V lost 5 bases and J 2 bases, leaving 13 bases between the germline ends. Germline values: CDR1 LNHDA, CDR2 SQIVND (reference sequence). The TCR originated in a human donor with chronic lymphocytic leukemia. The chain joins TRBV19 to TRBJ1-5; maybe TRBD1 (5 bases). Sequenced material: PBMCs, taken after 24 months of ibrutinib treatment. As DNA, the CDR3 is TGTGCCAGTAGTTCAGGGAGAGGTCGCAATCAGCCCCAGCATTTT. Its translation: CASSSGRGRNQPQHF.